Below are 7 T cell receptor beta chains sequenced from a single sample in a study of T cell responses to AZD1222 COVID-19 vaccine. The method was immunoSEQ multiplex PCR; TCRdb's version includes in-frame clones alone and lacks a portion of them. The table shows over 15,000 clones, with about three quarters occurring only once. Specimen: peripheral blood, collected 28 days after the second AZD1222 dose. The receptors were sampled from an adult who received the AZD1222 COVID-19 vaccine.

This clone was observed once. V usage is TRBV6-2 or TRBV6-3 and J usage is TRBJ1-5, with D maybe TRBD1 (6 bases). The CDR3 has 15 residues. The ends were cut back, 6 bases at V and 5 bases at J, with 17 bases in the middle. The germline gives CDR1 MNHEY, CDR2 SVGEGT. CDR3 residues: CASSPRQGIYQPQHF. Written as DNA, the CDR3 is TGTGCCAGCAGCCCCCGGCAGGGGATCTATCAGCCCCAGCATTTT.

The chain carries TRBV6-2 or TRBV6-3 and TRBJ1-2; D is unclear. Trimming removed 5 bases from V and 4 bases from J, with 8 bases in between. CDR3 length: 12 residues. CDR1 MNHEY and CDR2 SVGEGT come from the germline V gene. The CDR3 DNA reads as TGTGCCAGCAGTCTTACTAGCTATGGCTACACCTTC. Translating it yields CASSLTSYGYTF.

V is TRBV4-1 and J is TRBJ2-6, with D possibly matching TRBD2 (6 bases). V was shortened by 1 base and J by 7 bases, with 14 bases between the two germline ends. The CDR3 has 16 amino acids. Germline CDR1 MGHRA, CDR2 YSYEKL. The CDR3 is CASSQVPGLGANVLTF. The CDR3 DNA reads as TGCGCCAGCAGCCAAGTTCCGGGACTGGGAGCCAACGTCCTGACTTTC.

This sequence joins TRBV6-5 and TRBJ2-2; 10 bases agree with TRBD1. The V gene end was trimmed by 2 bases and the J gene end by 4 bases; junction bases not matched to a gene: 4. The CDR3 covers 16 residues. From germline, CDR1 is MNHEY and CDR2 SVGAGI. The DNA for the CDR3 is TGTGCCAGCAGTTACCGGGGACAGGGGTTCACCGGGGAGCTGTTTTTT. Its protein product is CASSYRGQGFTGELFF.

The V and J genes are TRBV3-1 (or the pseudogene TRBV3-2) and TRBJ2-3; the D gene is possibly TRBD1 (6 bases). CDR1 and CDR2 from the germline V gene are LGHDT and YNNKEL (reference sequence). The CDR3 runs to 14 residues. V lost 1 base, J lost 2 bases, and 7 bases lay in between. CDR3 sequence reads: CASSQGTATDTQYF. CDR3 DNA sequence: TGTGCCAGCAGCCAAGGGACAGCCACAGATACGCAGTATTTT.

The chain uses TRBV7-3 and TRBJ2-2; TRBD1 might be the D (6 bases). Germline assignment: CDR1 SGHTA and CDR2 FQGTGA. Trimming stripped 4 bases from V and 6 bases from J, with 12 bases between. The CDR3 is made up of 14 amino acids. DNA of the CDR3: TGTGCCAGCAGCTCCACAGGGTTCTCCGGGGAGCTGTTTTTT. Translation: CASSSTGFSGELFF.

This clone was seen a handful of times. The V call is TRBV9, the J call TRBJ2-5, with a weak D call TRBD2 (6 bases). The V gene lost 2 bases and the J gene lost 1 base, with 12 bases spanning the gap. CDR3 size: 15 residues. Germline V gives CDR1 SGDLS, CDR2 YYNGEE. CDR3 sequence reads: CASSVGVAVQETQYF. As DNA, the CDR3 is TGTGCCAGCAGCGTGGGAGTAGCGGTCCAAGAGACCCAGTACTTC.